This T cell receptor beta chain was sequenced for a study of T cell repertoires in cytomegalovirus infection. Study-wide context: Indications of both CMV infection and matching HLA type were provided by public TCR beta signatures. Study findings and constraints: Dominating the ex vivo response were TCR beta clonotypes that were CMV-specific and HLA-C-restricted.

Each CDR3 protein is one row after TCRdb ran MiXCR on the reads. The table lists approximately 310,000 distinct CDR3 sequences, 25% of them singletons. For this clonotype: The antigen remains unidentified.

Trimming cost V 5 bases and J 5 bases, with 12 bases left between them. CDR3 length equals 13 residues. The V gene's germline CDR1 is SGHTA and CDR2 FQGNSA. Specimen: cultured PBMCs, collected from culture after CMV antigen stimulation. This clonotype was obtained from a human donor in good health (CMV status not recorded). Some clones in this sample may be carry-over from other donors' samples. The V gene is TRBV7-2, the J gene TRBJ2-5; no clear D gene. The CDR3 here is CASSPSWRETQYF. As DNA, the CDR3 is TGTGCCAGCAGCCCCTCCTGGCGCGAGACCCAGTACTTC.